These T cell receptor beta chains were read from a single sample in a study of blood T cell repertoires in COVID-19. Data came from immunoSEQ multiplex PCR; TCRdb stores just in-frame clones and leaves some out. The table shows fewer than 250,000 clones, with approximately 84% occurring only once. Sequencing used peripheral blood. The receptors derive from a man aged 50 to 60 with acute or convalescent COVID-19. Each CDR3 is given with its conserved first and last residue. The order of the fields is V gene, CDR3 length, J gene, D gene, clone size, CDR3 protein, CDR3 DNA. D genes are given only for firm matches. Clone sizes are given selectively: once, few, many, or a class where the clone is expanded.

>TRBV7-6|15|TRBJ1-2|TRBD1|NA
CASTPGQGANYGYTF
TGTGCCAGCACCCCGGGACAGGGGGCAAACTATGGCTACACCTTC
>TRBV7-9|17|TRBJ1-6|NA|NA
CASSSNDKSSYNSPLHF
TGTGCCAGCAGCTCAAACGACAAAAGCTCCTATAATTCACCCCTCCACTTT
>TRBV9|13|TRBJ2-3|NA|NA
CASSAGSTDTQYF
TGTGCCAGCAGCGCCGGTAGCACAGATACGCAGTATTTT
>TRBV18|14|TRBJ1-4|NA|once
CASSPRGLNEKLFF
TGTGCCAGCTCACCACGAGGATTAAATGAAAAACTGTTTTTT
>TRBV25-1|15|TRBJ1-6|TRBD1|NA
CASSERGTGNSPLHF
TGTGCCAGCAGTGAACGGGGGACAGGGAATTCACCCCTCCACTTT
>TRBV13|15|TRBJ2-7|TRBD1|once
CASQSRGTGAYEQYF
TGTGCCAGCCAGAGTAGGGGGACAGGGGCCTACGAGCAGTACTTC
>TRBV19|14|TRBJ2-4|NA|NA
CASSTQEPKNIQYF
TGTGCCAGTAGTACACAGGAGCCGAAAAACATTCAGTACTTC
>TRBV2|15|TRBJ1-4|NA|NA
CASSEATGTNEKLFF
TGTGCCAGCAGTGAAGCGACCGGGACTAATGAAAAACTGTTTTTT
>TRBV18|19|TRBJ2-1|TRBD2|NA
CASSSPGLAGARSYNEQFF
TGTGCCAGCTCATCTCCGGGACTAGCGGGAGCGAGGTCCTACAATGAGCAGTTCTTC
>TRBV28|16|TRBJ2-2|TRBD2|once
CASSPVSGRNTGELFF
TGTGCCAGCAGCCCTGTTAGCGGGAGGAACACCGGGGAGCTGTTTTTT
>TRBV11-3|16|TRBJ2-7|NA|NA
CASSFLRLTDTYEQYF
TGTGCCAGCAGCTTCCTTCGGCTGACAGACACCTACGAGCAGTACTTC
>TRBV5-1|15|TRBJ2-1|NA|NA
CASSQSGLPYNEQFF
TGCGCCAGCAGCCAGAGCGGGCTCCCCTACAATGAGCAGTTCTTC
>TRBV9|16|TRBJ1-1|NA|NA
CASSPGTRTRETEAFF
TGTGCCAGCAGCCCAGGGACACGGACTAGGGAGACTGAAGCTTTCTTT
>TRBV5-4|15|TRBJ2-2|TRBD2|NA
CASSFTGLAVGELFF
TGTGCCAGCAGTTTCACGGGACTAGCGGTCGGGGAGCTGTTTTTT
>TRBV19|14|TRBJ2-1|TRBD1|NA
CASSGGQDYNEQFF
TGTGCCAGTAGTGGGGGACAGGACTACAATGAGCAGTTCTTC
>TRBV19|18|TRBJ2-2|TRBD2|NA
CASSLQGPGLASTGELFF
TGTGCCAGTAGTCTCCAGGGACCGGGACTAGCGTCAACCGGGGAGCTGTTTTTT
>TRBV11-2|14|TRBJ1-5|NA|NA
CASSLAGSNQPQHF
TGTGCCAGCAGCTTAGCAGGGAGCAATCAGCCCCAGCATTTT
>TRBV11-2|15|TRBJ2-7|NA|NA
CASSLFVGGGDEQYF
TGTGCCAGCAGCTTATTTGTGGGGGGAGGCGACGAGCAGTACTTC
>TRBV7-3|13|TRBJ2-1|NA|NA
CASSSPLRDEQFF
TGTGCCAGCAGCTCTCCCCTCCGGGATGAGCAGTTCTTC
>TRBV11-2|14|TRBJ1-2|NA|NA
CASSLGGDDYGYTF
TGTGCCAGCAGCTTAGGGGGGGATGACTATGGCTACACCTTC
>TRBV21-1|15|TRBJ2-1|NA|NA
CASHLGLAGVEEQFF
TGTGCCAGTCACTTGGGACTAGCGGGGGTAGAGGAGCAGTTCTTC
>TRBV7-3|19|TRBJ2-3|TRBD2|NA
CASSPRRLARGVSTDTQYF
TGTGCCAGCAGCCCCCGCAGACTAGCGCGGGGAGTGAGCACAGATACGCAGTATTTT
>TRBV19|16|TRBJ2-2|NA|NA
CASTSGSGKNTGELFF
TGTGCCAGTACCTCAGGAAGCGGAAAGAACACCGGGGAGCTGTTTTTT
>TRBV10-3|16|TRBJ1-5|NA|once
CAISHTKDRSNQPQHF
TGTGCCATCAGTCATACTAAAGACAGAAGCAATCAGCCCCAGCATTTT
>TRBV5-6|17|TRBJ1-4|TRBD1|once
CASSPRDRRRNLEKLFF
TGTGCCAGCAGCCCGAGGGACAGGCGGAGGAATCTCGAAAAACTGTTTTTT
>TRBV28|15|TRBJ2-7|TRBD1|NA
CASSPPGQGAEEQYF
TGTGCCAGCAGTCCACCGGGACAGGGGGCGGAAGAGCAGTACTTC
>TRBV28|15|TRBJ2-7|TRBD2|NA
CASSSSGRARYEQYF
TGTGCCAGCAGTTCCAGCGGGAGGGCCCGTTACGAGCAGTACTTC
>TRBV18|14|TRBJ2-7|TRBD1|NA
CASSSYRGSYEQYF
TGTGCCAGCTCGTCTTACAGGGGATCCTACGAGCAGTACTTC
>TRBV6-6|17|TRBJ1-4|NA|once
CASSPQKGVAANEKLFF
TGTGCCAGCAGTCCACAAAAAGGGGTGGCGGCTAATGAAAAACTGTTTTTT
>TRBV28|15|TRBJ2-7|TRBD1|NA
CASSSGQGALYEQYF
TGTGCCAGCAGTTCCGGACAGGGGGCGCTTTACGAGCAGTACTTC
>TRBV4-1|15|TRBJ2-3|NA|NA
CASSRSSLRTDTQYF
TGCGCCAGCAGCCGATCATCCCTGAGGACAGATACGCAGTATTTT
>TRBV29-1|14|TRBJ1-1|TRBD1|NA
CSVDFDRGGTEAFF
TGCAGCGTTGACTTCGACAGGGGGGGCACTGAAGCTTTCTTT
>TRBV19|11|TRBJ1-5|NA|NA
CATQDNQPQHF
TGTGCCACGCAGGACAATCAGCCCCAGCATTTT
>TRBV28|16|TRBJ2-5|TRBD1|NA
CASSPGTVETLETQYF
TGTGCCAGCAGTCCGGGGACAGTAGAAACCTTGGAGACCCAGTACTTC
>TRBV19|16|TRBJ1-1|NA|NA
CASSIPWGGGGTEAFF
TGTGCCAGTAGTATTCCCTGGGGGGGCGGTGGCACTGAAGCTTTCTTT
>TRBV2|14|TRBJ1-2|NA|NA
CASKDGAGYYGYTF
TGTGCCAGCAAAGATGGGGCAGGGTACTATGGCTACACCTTC
>TRBV7-9|13|TRBJ2-1|TRBD1|NA
CASSSGQGNEQFF
TGTGCCAGCAGCTCCGGACAGGGCAATGAGCAGTTCTTC
>TRBV10-2|16|TRBJ2-2|TRBD2|NA
CATPRGRGGYTGELFF
TGCGCCACACCCCGAGGCCGGGGGGGCTACACCGGGGAGCTGTTTTTT
>TRBV15|14|TRBJ2-7|NA|NA
CATSRGQGSYEQYF
TGTGCCACCAGCAGAGGGCAGGGATCCTACGAGCAGTACTTC
>TRBV3-1/TRBV3-2|13|TRBJ1-1|NA|NA
CASSRGRATEAFF
TGTGCCAGCAGCCGGGGGAGGGCCACTGAAGCTTTCTTT
>TRBV18|15|TRBJ2-7|TRBD2|NA
CASSPNSLAGNEQYF
TGTGCCAGCTCACCGAATAGCCTAGCGGGAAACGAGCAGTACTTC
>TRBV19|15|TRBJ2-7|TRBD1|NA
CASSGGQGVYYEQYF
TGTGCCAGTAGTGGGGGACAGGGGGTATACTACGAGCAGTACTTC
>TRBV11-2|18|TRBJ2-5|TRBD2|NA
CASSLASRGLANQETQYF
TGTGCCAGCAGCTTAGCATCTCGGGGACTAGCGAATCAAGAGACCCAGTACTTC
>TRBV10-2|18|TRBJ1-2|NA|once
CASRVDSLRVGLAYGYTF
TGCGCCAGCCGTGTGGATTCACTCAGGGTCGGGCTGGCCTATGGCTACACCTTC
>TRBV11-2|14|TRBJ1-2|NA|NA
CASSLRGITYGYTF
TGTGCCAGCAGCCTCAGAGGGATCACCTATGGCTACACCTTC
>TRBV28|15|TRBJ2-2|TRBD2|NA
CASSLAGGLAGELFF
TGTGCCAGCAGCTTAGCGGGAGGGCTGGCCGGGGAGCTGTTTTTT
>TRBV7-2|16|TRBJ2-3|TRBD2|once
CASSTGLAGGLDTQYF
TGTGCCAGCAGCACGGGACTAGCGGGAGGTTTGGATACGCAGTATTTT
>TRBV30|13|TRBJ1-5|NA|once
CAWSVGSNQPQHF
TGTGCCTGGAGTGTGGGCAGCAATCAGCCCCAGCATTTT
>TRBV27|18|TRBJ2-3|NA|once
CASSPRPPSGSSTDTQYF
TGTGCCAGCAGTCCACGACCCCCTTCCGGGTCCAGCACAGATACGCAGTATTTT
>TRBV7-9|12|TRBJ2-5|NA|NA
CASSSVRETQYF
TGTGCCAGCAGCAGTGTCCGGGAGACCCAGTACTTC
>TRBV21-1|16|TRBJ2-1|NA|NA
CASLRGLAAAMGEQFF
TGTGCCAGCCTTAGAGGACTAGCGGCTGCAATGGGTGAGCAGTTCTTC
>TRBV6-1|17|TRBJ2-3|TRBD2|NA
CASSEKTSGASTDTQYF
TGTGCCAGCAGTGAAAAAACTAGCGGGGCTAGCACAGATACGCAGTATTTT
>TRBV18|17|TRBJ2-1|TRBD2|NA
CASSAGLAGLVNNEQFF
TGTGCCAGCTCAGCGGGACTAGCGGGTTTGGTTAACAATGAGCAGTTCTTC
>TRBV2|8|TRBJ2-7|NA|NA
CTKGGQYF
TGTACAAAAGGGGGGCAGTACTTC